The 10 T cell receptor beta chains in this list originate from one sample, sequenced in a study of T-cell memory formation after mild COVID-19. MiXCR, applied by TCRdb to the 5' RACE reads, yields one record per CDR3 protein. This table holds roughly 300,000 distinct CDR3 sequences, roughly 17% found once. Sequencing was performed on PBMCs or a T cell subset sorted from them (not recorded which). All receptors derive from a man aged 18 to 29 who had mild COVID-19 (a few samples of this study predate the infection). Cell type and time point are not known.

The CDR3 sequence is CASSPMPGEPQETQYF. The CDR3, as DNA: TGTGCCAGCAGCCCTATGCCCGGGGAGCCGCAAGAGACCCAGTACTTC. This chain links TRBV27 with TRBJ2-5; D might be TRBD2 (5 bases). This CDR3 comprises 16 residues. V lost 6 bases and J 2 bases, leaving 19 bases between the germline ends. The germline V gene encodes CDR1 MNHEY and CDR2 SMNVEV (reference sequence).

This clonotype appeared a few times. As DNA, the CDR3 is TGTGCCAGCAGGGGGACAGGGTTGTACTACGAGCAGTACGTC. Translated: CASRGTGLYYEQYV. The chain carries TRBV6-2 or TRBV6-3 and TRBJ2-7; 9 bases are shared with TRBD1. Trimming cost V 6 bases and J 3 bases; bases outside gene matches: 6. The CDR3 runs to 14 residues. CDR1 and CDR2 (germline): MNHEY, SVGEGT.

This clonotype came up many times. The CDR3 protein is CASSLVGQETQYF. The CDR3 coding sequence is TGTGCCAGCAGCTTGGTGGGGCAAGAGACCCAGTACTTC. The gene calls are TRBV5-8 and TRBJ2-5; D remains unclear. Trimming removed 0 bases from V and 2 bases from J, with 5 bases in between. The CDR3 spans 13 residues. Germline V gene data show CDR1 as SGHTS and CDR2 as YDEGEE. Variable domain in full (rest from reference TRBV5-8 and TRBJ2-5): EAGVTQSPTHLIKTRGQQATLRCSPISGHTSVYWYQQALGLGLQFLLWYDEGEERNRGNFPPRFSGRQFPNYSSELNVNALELEDSALYLCASSLVGQETQYFGPGTRLLVL.

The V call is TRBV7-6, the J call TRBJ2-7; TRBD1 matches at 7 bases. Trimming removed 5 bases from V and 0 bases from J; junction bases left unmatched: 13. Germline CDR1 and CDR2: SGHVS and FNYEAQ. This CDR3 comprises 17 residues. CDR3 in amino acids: CASSPSPGTESSYEQYV. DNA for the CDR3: TGTGCCAGCAGCCCTTCACCCGGGACAGAGAGCTCCTACGAGCAGTACGTC.

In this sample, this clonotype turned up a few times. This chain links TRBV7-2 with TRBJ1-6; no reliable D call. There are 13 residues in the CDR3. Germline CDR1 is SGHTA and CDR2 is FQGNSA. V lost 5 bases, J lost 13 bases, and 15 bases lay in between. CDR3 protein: CASSPGSRQPLHF. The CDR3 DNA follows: TGTGCCAGCAGCCCCGGGAGCCGTCAGCCCCTCCACTTT.

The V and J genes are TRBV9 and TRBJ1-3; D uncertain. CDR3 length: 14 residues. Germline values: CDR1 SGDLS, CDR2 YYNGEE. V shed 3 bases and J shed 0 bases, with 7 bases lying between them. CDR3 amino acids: CASSGESSGNTIYF. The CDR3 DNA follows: TGTGCCAGCAGCGGCGAGAGCTCTGGAAACACCATATATTTT.

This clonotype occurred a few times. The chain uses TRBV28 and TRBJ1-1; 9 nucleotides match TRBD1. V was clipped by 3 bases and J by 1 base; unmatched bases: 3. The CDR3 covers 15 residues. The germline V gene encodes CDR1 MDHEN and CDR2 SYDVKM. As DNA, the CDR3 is TGTGCCAGCAGTTTGGGGGGACAGGGGAACACTGAAGCTTTCTTT. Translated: CASSLGGQGNTEAFF.

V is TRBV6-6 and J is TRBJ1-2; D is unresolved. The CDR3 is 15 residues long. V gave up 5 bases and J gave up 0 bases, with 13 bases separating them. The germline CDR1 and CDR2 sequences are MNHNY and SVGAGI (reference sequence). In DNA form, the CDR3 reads TGTGCCAGCAGTCGGATACCGGAGGCTAACTATGGCTACACCTTC. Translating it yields CASSRIPEANYGYTF.

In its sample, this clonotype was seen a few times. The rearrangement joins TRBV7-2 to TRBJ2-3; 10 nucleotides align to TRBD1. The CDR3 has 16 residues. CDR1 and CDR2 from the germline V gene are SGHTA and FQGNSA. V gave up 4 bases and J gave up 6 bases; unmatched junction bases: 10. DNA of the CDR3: TGTGCCAGCAGCTCTTCCCGGGACAGGGGTCGTGATACGCAGTATTTT. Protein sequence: CASSSSRDRGRDTQYF.

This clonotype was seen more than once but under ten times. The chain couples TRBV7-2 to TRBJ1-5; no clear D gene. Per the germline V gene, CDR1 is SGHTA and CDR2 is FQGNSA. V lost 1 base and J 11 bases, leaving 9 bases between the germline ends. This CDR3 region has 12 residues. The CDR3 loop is CASSLDFGAQHF. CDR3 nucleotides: TGTGCCAGCAGCTTAGATTTCGGGGCCCAGCATTTT. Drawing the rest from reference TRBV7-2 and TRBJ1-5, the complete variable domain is GAGVSQSPSNKVTEKGKDVELRCDPISGHTALYWYRQSLGQGLEFLIYFQGNSAPDKSGLPSDRFSAERTGGSVSTLTIQRTQQEDSAVYLCASSLDFGAQHFGDGTRLSIL.